Sequencing of this T cell receptor (beta chain) was carried out in a study of regulatory T cells in long-lasting Graves disease. V gave up 6 bases and J gave up 2 bases; unmatched junction bases: 1. The CDR3 sequence is 13 residues long. Germline V CDR1 and CDR2: DFQATT, SNEGSKA (reference sequence). Time point in this sample: persistent/refractory GD, antithyroid drugs over 5 years with positive TRAb. The authors made the TCR library using RNA they extracted from PBMCs. Graves' disease was diagnosed by American Thyroid Association guidelines. Collection of peripheral blood (nine milliliters) was done using EDTA tubes. Concerning this clonotype: The antigen remains unidentified. The conserved final phenylalanine or tryptophan is absent from the CDR3, which likely points to a read error.

Overall study results and limits: Preferential use of TRBV28, TRBJ1-2 and TRBJ2-5 was seen in persistent disease.

The TCR beta library used iRepertoire HTBI primers with Arm-PCR amplification of CDR3. In the authors' methods: Identification of gene segments yielded 60 to 80 TRBV and 14 to 15 TRBJ across samples. TCRdb itself ran the multiplex PCR reads through MiXCR, one entry per CDR3 protein. These V and J calls originate from TCRdb's pipeline instead of the authors' own analysis. Counted here are 310,000 or so distinct CDR3 sequences, 20% to 25% occurring once; the ten biggest clones make up roughly three fifths. Sequencing was performed on peripheral blood mononuclear cells (PBMCs), taken when the disease was refractory, from a patient treated with antithyroid drugs. The V call is TRBV20-1, the J call TRBJ2-7, with 13 bases matching TRBD2. The origin of this receptor is a female donor with Graves disease. The CDR3 DNA sequence: TGCAGTGCCGGGACTAGCGGGACCTACGAGCAGTACTCC. It translates to CSAGTSGTYEQYS.